This T cell receptor (beta chain) derives from a study of cytomegalovirus exposure and HLA in healthy donors. Study results and caveats: Later analysis found that TCR beta chains associated with HLA were more clonally expanded than other, equally common chains.

Concerning this clone: Its matching antigen is unknown.

The study ran its PCR with 60 Vbeta and 13 Jbeta primers. The method was immunoSEQ multiplex PCR; TCRdb's version includes in-frame clones alone and lacks a portion of them. The sample lists more than 100,000 clones, 55% to 65% seen once, with 9% to 10% in the top ten. Germline V gene lookup returns CDR1 SGDLS and CDR2 YYNGEE. This CDR3 has 12 amino acids. Deletions cut 4 bases from V and 5 bases from J, with 9 bases between. Nominally healthy donors were sampled, though unrecorded immune exposures were likely. This rearrangement joins TRBV9 to TRBJ2-5, with D unresolved. The sequenced material came from PBMCs. The sequence derives from a man in his forties in good health and CMV-seropositive. CDR3 loop: CASSSPGETQYF. The CDR3 bases are TGTGCCAGCAGCAGCCCGGGTGAGACCCAGTACTTC.